These 20 T cell receptor beta chains came from one sample sequenced in a study of blood T cell repertoires in COVID-19. TCRdb keeps only in-frame clones here, not all; method: immunoSEQ multiplex PCR. The data contain fewer than 200,000 clones, around 88% of them singletons. What was sequenced was PBMCs or T cells enriched from blood (not recorded which). Receptor source: a woman aged 45-59 years in a cohort exposed to, infected with or recovered from COVID-19 (not recorded which).

As regards this clone: The sample contains more than one DNA sequence encoding this CDR3. V gene TRBV12-3 or TRBV12-4 combines with J gene TRBJ1-2; possible D gene TRBD1, 5 bases. V was cut by 3 bases and J by 4 bases, with 9 bases left in between. CDR3 size: 13 residues. The CDR3 DNA is TGTGCCAGCAGTTTGCAGGGTTCCTATGGCTACACCTTC. Amino acid sequence: CASSLQGSYGYTF.

This sequence joins TRBV11-1 and TRBJ2-7; 14 bases are a match to TRBD2. The V segment lost 5 bases and the J segment 2 bases; nucleotides outside the gene matches: 2. This CDR3 region has 15 residues. Germline-derived CDR1 and CDR2 are SGHAT and FQDESV (reference sequence). In DNA, the CDR3 is TGTGCCAGCAGCCCGGGACTAGCGGGGGCCTACGAGCAGTACTTC. This codes for CASSPGLAGAYEQYF.

This chain links TRBV7-6 with TRBJ2-2, with 12 bases aligning to TRBD2. V dropped 4 bases and J dropped 7; count of bases not matched to a gene: 10. CDR1 is SGHVS and CDR2 is FNYEAQ in the germline V gene. CDR3 length: 17 amino acids. The CDR3 spells CASSSHLAGGRSGELFF. The CDR3 DNA reads as TGTGCCAGCAGCTCTCACCTAGCGGGGGGGCGTAGCGGGGAGCTGTTTTTT. The whole variable domain, remainder taken from reference TRBV7-6 and TRBJ2-2, is GAGVSQSPRYKVTKRGQDVALRCDPISGHVSLYWYRQALGQGPEFLTYFNYEAQQDKSGLPNDRFSAERPEGSISTLTIQRTEQRDSAMYRCASSSHLAGGRSGELFFGEGSRLTVL.

The chain couples TRBV7-6 to TRBJ1-1, with 10 bases fitting TRBD1. The CDR3 spans 14 residues. Per germline, CDR1 SGHVS and CDR2 FNYEAQ. V shed 4 bases and J 5 bases; nucleotides not matched to a gene: 4. The CDR3 sequence is CASSSGTGDTEAFF. Written as DNA, the CDR3 is TGTGCCAGCAGCTCCGGGACAGGGGATACTGAAGCTTTCTTT.

This clone was observed a single time. The chain joins TRBV7-8 to TRBJ2-1; 13 bases line up with TRBD2. The germline V gene encodes CDR1 SGHVS and CDR2 FQNEAQ. The trim removed 5 bases at V and 6 bases at J, leaving 7 bases unmatched. This CDR3 is 16 amino acids long. CDR3 in amino acids: CASSKLAGGRPNEQFF. The CDR3 region has the DNA TGTGCCAGCAGCAAACTAGCGGGGGGGCGGCCCAATGAGCAGTTCTTC. Supplemented by reference TRBV7-8 and TRBJ2-1, the full variable domain reads GAGVSQSPRYKVAKRGQDVALRCDPISGHVSLFWYQQALGQGPEFLTYFQNEAQLDKSGLPSDRFFAERPEGSVSTLKIQRTQQEDSAVYLCASSKLAGGRPNEQFFGPGTRLTVL.

This clone was recorded a few times. This chain joins TRBV19 and TRBJ1-5; 10 nucleotides line up with TRBD1. Per germline, CDR1 LNHDA and CDR2 SQIVND (reference sequence). The J segment lost 2 bases and the V segment lost 6 bases, leaving 13 bases of the junction unmatched. The CDR3 loop spans 18 amino acids. CDR3 bases: TGTGCCAGTAGAAGAATGGGACAGGGGACCTATGGCAATCAGCCCCAGCATTTT. The encoded protein is CASRRMGQGTYGNQPQHF. The full variable domain, with the rest looked up from reference TRBV19 and TRBJ1-5, is DGGITQSPKYLFRKEGQNVTLSCEQNLNHDAMYWYRQDPGQGLRLIYYSQIVNDFQKGDIAEGYSVSREKKESFPLTVTSAQKNPTAFYLCASRRMGQGTYGNQPQHFGDGTRLSIL.

The rearrangement links TRBV28 to TRBJ2-1, with 9 bases that match TRBD2. Germline V CDR1 and CDR2: MDHEN, SYDVKM. V shed 6 bases, J shed 8 bases, and the junction held 11 bases outside the gene matches. The CDR3 has 15 amino acids. The CDR3 protein is CASSRDVIAGDEQFF. CDR3 DNA: TGTGCCAGCAGCCGGGACGTGATAGCGGGGGATGAGCAGTTCTTC. The whole variable domain, remainder taken from reference TRBV28 and TRBJ2-1, is DVKVTQSSRYLVKRTGEKVFLECVQDMDHENMFWYRQDPGLGLRLIYFSYDVKMKEKGDIPEGYSVSREKKERFSLILESASTNQTSMYLCASSRDVIAGDEQFFGPGTRLTVL.

This chain links TRBV30 with TRBJ1-1, with unresolved D. Trimming took off 0 bases at V and 8 bases at J, with 10 bases between the two ends. Germline CDR1 reads GTSNPN; CDR2 reads SVGIG (reference sequence). The CDR3 has 12 amino acids. The CDR3 region is CAWSVSNREAFF. For the CDR3, the DNA is TGTGCCTGGAGTGTTTCGAATAGAGAAGCTTTCTTT.

This clone was seen only once. CDR3 DNA: TGTGCCAGCTCAATCAACAGAAATTCACCCCTCCACTTT. This gives the protein CASSINRNSPLHF. The V and J genes are TRBV18 and TRBJ1-6; D is uncertain. V was trimmed by 5 bases and J by 7 bases, leaving 9 bases between them. Germline V CDR1 and CDR2: KGHSH, LQKENI. CDR3 length: 13 amino acids.

This clone has just one count. The CDR3 DNA sequence: TGTGCCAGCAGCCCCCAGAATTCCTACGAGCAGTACTTC. It encodes CASSPQNSYEQYF. The V and J genes are TRBV5-4 and TRBJ2-7; no clear D. CDR3 length: 13 amino acids. V lost 4 bases, J lost 1 base, and 9 bases lay in between. In germline, CDR1 is SGHNT, CDR2 YYREEE (reference sequence).

This chain links TRBV10-1 with TRBJ2-2; no definite D call. Looked up from germline, CDR1 is WNHNN and CDR2 is SYGVQD (reference sequence). The CDR3 is made up of 15 amino acids. The V end was cut by 0 bases, the J end by 0 bases, with 5 bases between. CDR3 nucleotide sequence: TGCGCCAGCAGTGAGTCAGACTCGAACACCGGGGAGCTGTTTTTT. It encodes CASSESDSNTGELFF.

This sequence joins TRBV5-4 and TRBJ2-3; a possible D gene is TRBD1 (5 bases). CDR3 length: 14 amino acids. From germline, CDR1 is SGHNT and CDR2 YYREEE (reference sequence). V was trimmed by 6 bases and J by 2 bases, leaving 13 bases between them. The CDR3 nucleotides are TGTGCCAGCACCGACAGTTACAACACAGATACGCAGTATTTT. Translation gives CASTDSYNTDTQYF.

This chain links TRBV7-2 with TRBJ1-2, with 10 positions matching TRBD1. V was clipped by 5 bases and J by 8 bases; unmatched bases: 8. Germline assignment: CDR1 SGHTA and CDR2 FQGNSA. The CDR3 has 14 amino acids. The CDR3 loop reads CASSPRQGAPGYTF. In DNA form, the CDR3 reads TGTGCCAGCAGCCCACGACAGGGGGCGCCCGGCTACACCTTC.

This sequence joins TRBV29-1 and TRBJ2-1; 9 bases are shared with TRBD2. Germline V gene data show CDR1 as SQVTM and CDR2 as ANQGSEA. The CDR3 length is 15 residues. The V segment lost 0 bases and the J segment 7 bases; nucleotides outside the gene matches: 7. The CDR3: CSVEDPAGGGNEQFF. The DNA for the CDR3 is TGCAGCGTTGAAGACCCAGCGGGAGGAGGTAATGAGCAGTTCTTC.

The rearrangement uses TRBV4-3 and TRBJ2-3; D is possibly TRBD2 (7 bases). Germline V CDR1 and CDR2: LGHNA, YSLEER. The CDR3 contains 17 residues. V was clipped by 1 base and J by 0 bases, with 14 bases between them. For the CDR3, the DNA is TGCGCCAGCAGCCAAGCTCCTAGGGGGGGGAGCACAGATACGCAGTATTTT. It specifies CASSQAPRGGSTDTQYF.

The CDR3 sequence: CASSSPRRGEKQYF. Written as DNA, the CDR3 is TGTGCCAGCAGTTCGCCCCGCAGGGGGGAGAAGCAGTACTTC. The genes are TRBV28 and TRBJ2-7, with D possibly matching TRBD1 (7 bases). CDR3 length equals 14 residues. Trimming cost V 4 bases and J 8 bases, with 18 bases left between them. In germline, CDR1 is MDHEN, CDR2 SYDVKM.

The V and J genes are TRBV12-3 or TRBV12-4 and TRBJ1-1; D gene ambiguous. Trimming removed 7 bases from V and 11 bases from J, with 14 bases in between. The CDR3 spans 11 residues. The CDR3 nucleotides are TGTGCCAGCACTCTCGGGATTGGGGCTTTCTTT. Residues: CASTLGIGAFF.

The chain employs TRBV7-9 and TRBJ1-1; weak D call: TRBD1 (5 bases). The CDR3 extends over 14 amino acids. Between the trimmed V and J ends, which lost 3 bases and 4 bases, there was a span of 12 bases. In germline, CDR1 is SEHNR, CDR2 FQNEAQ (reference sequence). The CDR3 DNA reads TGTGCCAGCAGCTTGGCGGGGAGGGGCACTGAAGCTTTCTTT. This sequence encodes CASSLAGRGTEAFF.

The CDR3, as DNA: TGCGCCAGCAGCGGGGACAGGGCGAGTTTCCGGACCCCAGATACGCAGTATTTT. Amino acids: CASSGDRASFRTPDTQYF. The V call is TRBV5-1, the J call TRBJ2-3, with TRBD1 matching 9 bases. The length of the CDR3 is 18 residues. Germline V gene sequence: CDR1 SGHRS, CDR2 YFSETQ. V was clipped by 4 bases and J by 4 bases; unmatched bases: 16. The whole variable domain, filled in from reference TRBV5-1 and TRBJ2-3, reads KAGVTQTPRYLIKTRGQQVTLSCSPISGHRSVSWYQQTPGQGLQFLFEYFSETQRNKGNFPGRFSGRQFSNSRSEMNVSTLELGDSALYLCASSGDRASFRTPDTQYFGPGTRLTVL.

The chain links TRBV7-8 to TRBJ2-3, with 11 bases fitting TRBD2. CDR1 is SGHVS, CDR2 FQNEAQ, per germline. Losses at the gene ends were 4 bases for V and 2 bases for J; bases not matched to a gene: 5. This CDR3 region has 16 residues. In nucleotides, the CDR3 is TGTGCCAGCAGCTCAATGACTAGCGGGGCCACAGATACGCAGTATTTT. It specifies CASSSMTSGATDTQYF.